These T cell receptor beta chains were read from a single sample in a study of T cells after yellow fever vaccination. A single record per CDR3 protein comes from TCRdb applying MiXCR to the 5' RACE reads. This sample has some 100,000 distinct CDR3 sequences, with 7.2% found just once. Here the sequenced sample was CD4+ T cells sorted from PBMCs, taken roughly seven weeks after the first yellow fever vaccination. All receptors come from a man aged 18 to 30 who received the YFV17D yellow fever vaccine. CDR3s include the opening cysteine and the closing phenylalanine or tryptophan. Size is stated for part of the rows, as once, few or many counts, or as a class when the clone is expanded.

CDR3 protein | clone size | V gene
CASSQDIRAGGYTF | many | TRBV3-1
CATSRDAGQGNYEQYF | many | TRBV15
CSAETGVEPQHF | many | TRBV20-1
CASSVGLLASTDTQYF | many | TRBV5-1
CASSWVVSGTEAFF | many | TRBV5-6
CASSLDLISYNEQFF | many | TRBV18
CSARDFRQGNTEAFF | many | TRBV20-1
CASSQASGPDTQYF | NA | TRBV3-1
CASTPSQRGAGELFF | many | TRBV3-1
CASLPGTSGSTDTQYF | many | TRBV18
CASSIRADTQYF | many | TRBV7-2
CSARGLWGSYNEQFF | many | TRBV20-1
CASSSQVAGGDEQFF | many | TRBV5-1
CASSQILNSPLHF | many | TRBV4-1
CASSYRTASTDTQYF | many | TRBV6-5
CASRGDSFGYNEQFF | many | TRBV12-3/TRBV12-4
CASSIGVGQPQHF | NA | TRBV19
CATSRRRLVRGETQYF | many | TRBV15
CASSPPAEETQYF | many | TRBV7-2
CASSREGSDTQYF | many | TRBV3-1